Reported below is one TCR beta chain. Its antigen is not known. V shed 5 bases and J shed 2 bases, with 13 bases lying between them. Germline V gene sequence: CDR1 SEHNR, CDR2 FQNEAQ (reference sequence). This CDR3 contains 14 residues. The PCR was carried out with 60 Vbeta primers and 13 Jbeta primers. Generated by immunoSEQ multiplex PCR, the TCRdb table keeps only in-frame clones and is missing some. The sample yields about 140,000 clones, around 90% seen once. This specimen belongs to a study of cytomegalovirus exposure and HLA in healthy donors. Findings and caveats of the study: An analysis that came later showed most CMV-associated TCR beta chains appearing HLA-restricted. The majority of TCR sequences were rare, yet some public TCRs appeared in many donors.

Sequenced sample: PBMCs. This TCR was recovered from a woman aged 40 to 50 in good health and CMV-seronegative. The genes are TRBV7-9 and TRBJ2-7; TRBD2 is a possible D gene (6 bases). In nucleotides, the CDR3 is TGTGCCAGCAGCCCCAGACTAGTTCCCTACGAGCAGTACTTC. Translation gives CASSPRLVPYEQYF.